These 27 T cell receptor beta chains were all obtained from the same sample, sequenced in a study of blood T cell repertoires in COVID-19. Sequencing used immunoSEQ multiplex PCR; TCRdb keeps in-frame clones, though not all of them. The sample carries 100,000 to 110,000 clones, just under 80% recorded once. Sequencing input: peripheral blood. Receptor source: a woman in her sixties or seventies with acute or convalescent COVID-19.

The chain links TRBV6-4 to TRBJ1-5; no reliable D call. The V and J ends lost 3 bases and 7 bases respectively, with 10 bases between them. The germline CDR1 and CDR2 sequences are MRHNA and SNTAGT. The CDR3 covers 13 residues. In DNA, the CDR3 is TGTGCCAGCAGTGATGAGGCGGGCCAGCCCCAGCATTTT. As protein: CASSDEAGQPQHF.

The rearrangement joins TRBV5-1 to TRBJ1-2; 7 bases agree with TRBD1. V shed 7 bases and J 4 bases; nucleotides not matched to a gene: 7. The V gene's germline CDR1 is SGHRS and CDR2 YFSETQ. This CDR3 region has 13 residues. CDR3 sequence (DNA): TGCGCCAGCGCCTCGAACAGGGGCTATGGCTACACCTTC. Its translation: CASASNRGYGYTF.

The rearrangement uses TRBV11-3 and TRBJ1-5, with TRBD1 matching 9 bases. Germline CDR1 reads SGHNT; CDR2 reads YENEEA. V lost 5 bases, J lost 2 bases, and 1 base stayed unmatched. The CDR3 is 14 residues long. The CDR3 region has the DNA TGTGCCAGCAGCCGACAGGGGGGCAATCAGCCCCAGCATTTT. It is translated as CASSRQGGNQPQHF.

This sequence joins TRBV15 and TRBJ1-2, with TRBD1 identical over 8 bases. CDR1 LNHNV and CDR2 YYDKDF come from the germline V gene (reference sequence). The length of the CDR3 is 13 residues. V was clipped by 6 bases and J by 7 bases; unmatched bases: 7. This chain's CDR3 is CATSGAGGGGYTF. The CDR3, as DNA: TGTGCCACCAGTGGCGCAGGGGGCGGTGGCTACACCTTC.

The V gene is TRBV7-2, the J gene TRBJ1-2; possible D gene TRBD1, 6 bases. CDR1 SGHTA and CDR2 FQGNSA come from the germline V gene. CDR3 length: 14 amino acids. Trimming cost V 3 bases and J 2 bases, with 10 bases left between them. CDR3 loop: CASSLDSSNYGYTF. The DNA of the CDR3 is TGTGCCAGCAGCTTGGACAGCTCAAACTATGGCTACACCTTC.

This chain uses TRBV6-1 with TRBJ2-7; D is possibly TRBD1 (7 bases). Trimming left V 3 bases short and J 5 bases short, with 11 bases between. The CDR3 runs 13 residues. Germline CDR1 and CDR2: MNHNS and SASEGT. For the CDR3, the DNA is TGTGCCAGCAGTGACCAGGGGGGAAACGAGCAGTACGTC. As protein: CASSDQGGNEQYV.

The chain is built from TRBV6-5 and TRBJ1-2; 7 positions agree with TRBD1. The CDR3 consists of 14 residues. The V and J ends lost 6 bases and 4 bases, in that order; junction bases with no gene match: 8. Germline CDR1 is MNHEY and CDR2 is SVGAGI. The CDR3 coding sequence is TGTGCCAGCAGGAAAACAGGGGTAGGCTATGGCTACACCTTC. It translates to CASRKTGVGYGYTF.

Many counts were recorded for this clone. The chain recombines TRBV4-2 with TRBJ2-2; 9 bases agree with TRBD1. CDR1 and CDR2 from the germline V gene are LGHNA and YNFKEQ. V shed 4 bases, J shed 5 bases, and the junction held 14 bases outside the gene matches. There are 18 residues in the CDR3. The chain's CDR3 is CASSPQPTPGQGTGELFF. The CDR3 region has the DNA TGTGCCAGCAGCCCTCAACCGACCCCGGGACAGGGAACCGGGGAGCTGTTTTTT.

V is TRBV5-1 and J is TRBJ1-2, with TRBD1 identical over 12 bases. Germline V gene sequence: CDR1 SGHRS, CDR2 YFSETQ. V shed 4 bases and J 4 bases; nucleotides not matched to a gene: 8. There are 16 residues in the CDR3. CDR3 nucleotides: TGCGCCAGCAGCAACCCGGGACAGGGGGCCAGCTATGGCTACACCTTC. Translated: CASSNPGQGASYGYTF.

This sequence joins TRBV29-1 and TRBJ2-1; 10 nucleotides match TRBD2. This CDR3 spans 13 amino acids. The J segment lost 13 bases and the V segment lost 5 bases, leaving 11 bases of the junction unmatched. Germline V gene lookup returns CDR1 SQVTM and CDR2 ANQGSEA. The CDR3 loop is CSVNLVAGGPQFF. The CDR3 DNA is TGCAGCGTTAACTTGGTAGCGGGGGGCCCCCAGTTCTTC.

The J gene is TRBJ2-7, the V gene TRBV3-1 (or the pseudogene TRBV3-2), with 8 bases that match TRBD1. V was pared by 4 bases and J by 4 bases, with 3 bases of the junction left unmatched. Germline V lookup: CDR1 LGHDT, CDR2 YNNKEL (reference sequence). The CDR3 runs to 13 residues. DNA of the CDR3: TGTGCCAGCAGCCCGGGACAGGTATACGAGCAGTACTTC. Translation gives CASSPGQVYEQYF.

This clone has only one observation. The gene calls are TRBV5-5 and TRBJ1-1, with D perhaps matching TRBD1 (6 bases). Germline V lookup: CDR1 SGHKS, CDR2 YYEKEE (reference sequence). There are 13 residues in the CDR3. V was clipped by 3 bases and J by 8 bases, with 14 bases between them. CDR3 in amino acids: CASSSLYGTEAFF. In nucleotides, the CDR3 is TGTGCCAGCAGCTCCCTCTACGGGACAGAAGCTTTCTTT.

This clone has more than one count but fewer than ten. This chain links TRBV7-8 with TRBJ2-1; 9 nucleotides align to TRBD2. The junction had 5 bases not matched to a gene; V was cut back by 1 base and J by 7 bases. This CDR3 has 15 residues. Germline lookup yields CDR1 SGHVS and CDR2 FQNEAQ. CDR3 protein: CASSLVDLAGNEQFF. In DNA, the CDR3 is TGTGCCAGCAGCTTAGTTGATCTAGCGGGGAATGAGCAGTTCTTC.

In DNA, the CDR3 is TGTGCCAGCAGTCCGGGACTTCAGCCCCAGCATTTT. Translation gives CASSPGLQPQHF. V is TRBV12-3 or TRBV12-4 and J is TRBJ1-5, with D possibly being TRBD1 (5 bases). Trimming pared 5 bases from V and 6 bases from J, leaving 8 bases between. This CDR3 is 12 amino acids long.

The chain carries TRBV5-5 and TRBJ1-4; the D gene is possibly TRBD1 (5 bases). Trimming pared 1 base from V and 7 bases from J, leaving 17 bases between. The germline CDR1 and CDR2 sequences are SGHKS and YYEKEE (reference sequence). The length of the CDR3 is 16 residues. The CDR3 nucleotides are TGTGCCAGCAGCTTGTATCAGGGAACCCCCCTTGAAAAACTGTTTTTT. Encoded protein: CASSLYQGTPLEKLFF. The variable domain in full, with the rest retrieved from reference TRBV5-5 and TRBJ1-4, is DAGVTQSPTHLIKTRGQQVTLRCSPISGHKSVSWYQQVLGQGPQFIFQYYEKEERGRGNFPDRFSARQFPNYSSELNVNALLLGDSALYLCASSLYQGTPLEKLFFGSGTQLSVL.

The chain has TRBV19 and TRBJ1-4; TRBD1 aligns across 8 bases. The junction had 3 bases not matched to a gene; V was cut back by 6 bases and J by 6 bases. The CDR3 is 13 amino acids. Germline V lookup: CDR1 LNHDA, CDR2 SQIVND (reference sequence). CDR3 DNA sequence: TGTGCCAGTAGGGACAGGGACGATGAAAAACTGTTTTTT. This codes for CASRDRDDEKLFF.

Only one count was recorded for this clone. This rearrangement joins TRBV5-1 to TRBJ2-2; a possible D gene is TRBD1 (6 bases). Germline assignment: CDR1 SGHRS and CDR2 YFSETQ. V dropped 1 base and J dropped 5 bases, with 18 bases sitting between them. The CDR3 is 17 amino acids. CDR3 sequence: CASSLTPEQGRTGELFF. The CDR3 coding sequence is TGCGCCAGCAGCTTGACCCCCGAGCAGGGGAGAACCGGGGAGCTGTTTTTT.

The J gene is TRBJ2-3, the V gene TRBV11-2; 8 bases are shared with TRBD1. The germline V gene encodes CDR1 SGHAT and CDR2 FQNNGV. CDR3 length: 14 amino acids. V lost 4 bases, J lost 6 bases, and 6 bases stayed unmatched. The CDR3 loop is CASSSDRGSDTQYF. The CDR3 DNA sequence: TGTGCCAGCAGCTCCGACAGGGGATCCGATACGCAGTATTTT.

The chain carries TRBV10-3 and TRBJ1-4, with 8 bases matching TRBD1. Germline CDR1 reads ENHRY; CDR2 reads SYGVKD. V shed 6 bases, J shed 8 bases, and the junction held 5 bases outside the gene matches. CDR3 length: 13 residues. This CDR3 is CAIRSTGDEKLFF. CDR3 DNA sequence: TGTGCCATCAGATCGACAGGGGACGAAAAACTGTTTTTT.

V usage is TRBV19 and J usage is TRBJ1-4; D unresolved. V dropped 5 bases and J dropped 7 bases, with 5 bases sitting between them. Looked up from germline, CDR1 is LNHDA and CDR2 is SQIVND (reference sequence). This CDR3 contains 11 residues. The CDR3 DNA reads TGTGCCAGTAGTCCTAGTGAAAAACTGTTTTTT. The encoded protein is CASSPSEKLFF.

The rearrangement links TRBV28 to TRBJ1-4; 8 bases match TRBD1. The trim removed 10 bases at V and 8 bases at J, leaving 12 bases unmatched. CDR1 MDHEN and CDR2 SYDVKM come from the germline V gene. This CDR3 comprises 14 residues. The CDR3 protein is CAIQGALSEEKLFF. The DNA of the CDR3 is TGTGCCATCCAGGGGGCCCTGTCTGAGGAAAAACTGTTTTTT.

This rearrangement joins TRBV28 to TRBJ1-5, with 10 bases fitting TRBD1. In germline, CDR1 is MDHEN, CDR2 SYDVKM. The CDR3 loop spans 16 amino acids. V lost 5 bases, J lost 6 bases, and 10 bases stayed unmatched. This CDR3 is CASSIPTGGAGQPQHF. DNA for the CDR3: TGTGCCAGCAGTATCCCGACAGGGGGCGCGGGTCAGCCCCAGCATTTT.

This clone showed up many times. V is TRBV5-5 and J is TRBJ1-2, with TRBD1 as a possible D gene (5 bases). V lost 2 bases and J lost 5, with 13 bases in between. This CDR3 contains 14 residues. The germline gives CDR1 SGHKS, CDR2 YYEKEE (reference sequence). The CDR3 sequence is CASSFFQGGYGYTF. In DNA, the CDR3 is TGTGCCAGCAGCTTCTTCCAGGGAGGTTATGGCTACACCTTC. The whole variable domain, filled in from reference TRBV5-5 and TRBJ1-2, reads DAGVTQSPTHLIKTRGQQVTLRCSPISGHKSVSWYQQVLGQGPQFIFQYYEKEERGRGNFPDRFSARQFPNYSSELNVNALLLGDSALYLCASSFFQGGYGYTFGSGTRLTVV.

This rearrangement joins TRBV3-1 (or the pseudogene TRBV3-2) to TRBJ2-5, with 7 bases lining up with TRBD2. V shed 1 base, J shed 3 bases, and the junction held 5 bases outside the gene matches. Looked up from germline, CDR1 is LGHDT and CDR2 is YNNKEL (reference sequence). The CDR3 sequence is 15 residues long. The CDR3 here is CASSQATGGKETQYF. CDR3 bases: TGTGCCAGCAGCCAAGCAACGGGGGGAAAAGAGACCCAGTACTTC.

V and J are TRBV7-8 and TRBJ1-5, with D uncertain. CDR1 and CDR2 (germline): SGHVS, FQNEAQ. The CDR3 spans 12 residues. The germline V and J ends were trimmed by 5 bases and 5 bases, with 7 bases remaining between them. The CDR3 region is CASSPQDQPQHF. CDR3 sequence (DNA): TGTGCCAGCAGCCCACAAGATCAGCCCCAGCATTTT.

The V gene is TRBV7-2, the J gene TRBJ2-6; no firm D call. Trimming cost V 3 bases and J 0 bases, with 12 bases left between them. The CDR3 has 17 amino acids. Germline assignment: CDR1 SGHTA and CDR2 FQGNSA. The CDR3 loop is CASSFRLGISGANVLTF. Here the CDR3 DNA reads TGTGCCAGCAGCTTCAGGTTAGGTATCTCTGGGGCCAACGTCCTGACTTTC.

The V call is TRBV10-3, the J call TRBJ2-1; 7 bases map to TRBD1. The CDR3 runs 12 residues. Germline-derived CDR1 and CDR2 are ENHRY and SYGVKD. V dropped 6 bases and J dropped 7; count of bases not matched to a gene: 3. CDR3 coding DNA: TGTGCCATCAGCCCACAGGGGAATGAGCAGTTCTTC. It encodes CAISPQGNEQFF.